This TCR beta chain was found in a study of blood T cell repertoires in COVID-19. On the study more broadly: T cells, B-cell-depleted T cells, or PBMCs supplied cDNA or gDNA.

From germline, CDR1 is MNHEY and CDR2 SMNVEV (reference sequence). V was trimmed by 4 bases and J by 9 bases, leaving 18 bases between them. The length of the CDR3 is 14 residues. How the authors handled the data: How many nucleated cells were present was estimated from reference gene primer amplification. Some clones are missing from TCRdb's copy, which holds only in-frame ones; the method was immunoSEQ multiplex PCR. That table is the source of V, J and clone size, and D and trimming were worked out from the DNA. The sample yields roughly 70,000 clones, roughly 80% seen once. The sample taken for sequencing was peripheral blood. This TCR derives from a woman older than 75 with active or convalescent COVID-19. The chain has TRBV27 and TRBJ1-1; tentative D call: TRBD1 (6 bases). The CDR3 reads CASSSNRVAYKAFF. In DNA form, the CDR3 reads TGTGCCAGCAGTTCAAACAGGGTAGCTTATAAAGCTTTCTTT.